These 6 T cell receptor beta chains were all obtained from the same sample, sequenced in a study of regulatory T cells in long-lasting Graves disease. Sequencing libraries for TCR beta were prepared with iRepertoire HTBI primers and Arm-PCR of CDR3 regions. Each CDR3 protein gets one entry after TCRdb re-called the multiplex PCR reads with MiXCR. Of about 620,000 distinct CDR3 sequences detected, 15% to 20% appear once; the ten largest clones hold about 20%. Documented time point: newly diagnosed GD, antithyroid drugs for less than 3 months. From RNA extracted from PBMCs, the TCR library was made. Another study also made use of these data, one on T cells in Graves' hyperthyroidism and ophthalmopathy.

Specimen: peripheral blood mononuclear cells (PBMCs), collected at new diagnosis, from a patient treated with antithyroid drugs. The origin of the receptors is a woman in her 30s with Graves disease.

This rearrangement joins TRBV12-3 or TRBV12-4 to TRBJ1-1, with 11 bases that match TRBD1. The CDR3 is 14 residues long. V was pared by 6 bases and J by 5 bases, with 5 bases of the junction left unmatched. CDR3 coding DNA: TGTGCCAGCAGGCCGGGACAGGGGGGTACTGAAGCTTTCTTT. Its translation is CASRPGQGGTEAFF.

V usage is TRBV14 and J usage is TRBJ1-1, with TRBD1 as a possible D gene (5 bases). Trimming removed 1 base from V and 1 base from J, with 22 bases in between. Per the germline V gene, CDR1 is SGHDN and CDR2 is FVKESK. This CDR3 comprises 19 residues. DNA for the CDR3: TGTGCCAGCAGCCAAGCCCTCGGCCAGGGATTATCGAAGAACACTGAAGCTTTCTTT. Its protein product is CASSQALGQGLSKNTEAFF.

This chain connects TRBV7-2 to TRBJ2-5, with unresolved D. V was clipped by 3 bases and J by 2 bases, with 10 bases between them. CDR3 length: 14 residues. CDR1 SGHTA and CDR2 FQGNSA come from the germline V gene. CDR3 sequence (DNA): TGTGCCAGCAGCTTTCTCCTGACTCAAGAGACCCAGTACTTC. It encodes CASSFLLTQETQYF. The whole variable domain, remainder taken from reference TRBV7-2 and TRBJ2-5, is GAGVSQSPSNKVTEKGKDVELRCDPISGHTALYWYRQSLGQGLEFLIYFQGNSAPDKSGLPSDRFSAERTGGSVSTLTIQRTQQEDSAVYLCASSFLLTQETQYFGPGTRLLVL.

The chain couples TRBV5-1 to TRBJ2-1; a weak D match, TRBD2 (5 bases). The germline V gene has CDR1 SGHRS and CDR2 YFSETQ. V dropped 4 bases and J dropped 10 bases, with 21 bases sitting between them. The CDR3 length is 15 residues. Here the CDR3 reads CASSGRGRGTGEQFF. In DNA, the CDR3 is TGCGCCAGCAGCGGAAGAGGACGCGGAACGGGGGAGCAGTTCTTC.

This clonotype was counted between two and nine times. The chain uses TRBV7-9 and TRBJ2-3; D possibly corresponds to TRBD2 (5 bases). In germline, CDR1 is SEHNR, CDR2 FQNEAQ (reference sequence). The CDR3 spans 15 residues. Trimming left V 5 bases short and J 4 bases short, with 16 bases between. This CDR3 reads CASSPDYPTPDTQYF. CDR3 nucleotides: TGTGCCAGCAGCCCAGACTATCCCACTCCAGATACGCAGTATTTT.

Of note for this clonotype: This sequence may be a read error, since a much larger clone differs from it by one base. The chain uses TRBV6-1 and TRBJ2-1; 7 bases are a match to TRBD2. CDR1 and CDR2 (germline): MNHNS, SASEGT. Trimming took 8 bases from V and 9 from J; bases not matched to a gene: 10. CDR3 size: 13 residues. The CDR3, as DNA: TGTGCCAGCGGGTCCCAGCCGGGGGGTGAGCAGTTCTTC. This codes for CASGSQPGGEQFF.